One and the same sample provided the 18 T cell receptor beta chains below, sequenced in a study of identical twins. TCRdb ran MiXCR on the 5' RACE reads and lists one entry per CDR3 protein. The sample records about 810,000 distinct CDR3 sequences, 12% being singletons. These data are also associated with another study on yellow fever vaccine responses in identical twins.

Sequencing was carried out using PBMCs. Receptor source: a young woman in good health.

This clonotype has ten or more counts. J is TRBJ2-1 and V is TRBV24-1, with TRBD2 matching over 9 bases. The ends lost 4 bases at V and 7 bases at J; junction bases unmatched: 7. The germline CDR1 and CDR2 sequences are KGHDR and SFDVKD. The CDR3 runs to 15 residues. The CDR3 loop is CATSDQGLAQNEQFF. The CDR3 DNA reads TGTGCCACCAGTGACCAAGGACTAGCGCAAAATGAGCAGTTCTTC.

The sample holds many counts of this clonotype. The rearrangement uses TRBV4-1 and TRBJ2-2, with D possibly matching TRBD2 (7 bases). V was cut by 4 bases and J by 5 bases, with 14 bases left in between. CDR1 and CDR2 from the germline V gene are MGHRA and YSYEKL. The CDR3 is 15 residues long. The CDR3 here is CASSREGGGTGELFF. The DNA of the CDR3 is TGCGCCAGCAGCCGGGAGGGGGGAGGGACCGGGGAGCTGTTTTTT.

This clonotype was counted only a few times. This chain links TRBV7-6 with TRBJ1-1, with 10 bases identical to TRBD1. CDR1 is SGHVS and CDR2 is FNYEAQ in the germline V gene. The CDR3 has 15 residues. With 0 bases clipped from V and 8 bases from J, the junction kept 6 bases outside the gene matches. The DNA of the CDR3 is TGTGCCAGCAGCTTAGCGCTTCAGGGACAGGGGGAAGCTTTCTTT. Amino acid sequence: CASSLALQGQGEAFF.

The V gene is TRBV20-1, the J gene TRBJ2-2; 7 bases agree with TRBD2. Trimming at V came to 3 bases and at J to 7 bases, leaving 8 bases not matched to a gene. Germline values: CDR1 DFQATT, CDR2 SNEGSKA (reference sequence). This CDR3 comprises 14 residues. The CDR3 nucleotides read TGCAGTGCTAGTTGGAGCGGGAAGCACGGGGAGCTGTTTTTT. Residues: CSASWSGKHGELFF.

The CDR3, as DNA: TGTGCCAGCAGCAAAACTAACCCCCAGGTGTCATCCTACAATGAGCAGTTCTTC. It codes for CASSKTNPQVSSYNEQFF. V usage is TRBV21-1 and J usage is TRBJ2-1; no DNA check was done on the table's D call, TRBD1. TRBV21-1 is deemed a pseudogene. The CDR3 covers 18 residues.

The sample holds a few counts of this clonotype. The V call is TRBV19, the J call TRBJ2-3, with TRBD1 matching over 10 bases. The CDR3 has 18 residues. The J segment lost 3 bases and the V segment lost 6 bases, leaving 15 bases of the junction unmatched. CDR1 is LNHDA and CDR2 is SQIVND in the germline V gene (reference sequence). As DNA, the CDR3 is TGTGCCAGTAGGTACATCATCCGGGACAGGGGAAATACAGATACGCAGTATTTT. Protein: CASRYIIRDRGNTDTQYF. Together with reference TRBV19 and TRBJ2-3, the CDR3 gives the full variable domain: DGGITQSPKYLFRKEGQNVTLSCEQNLNHDAMYWYRQDPGQGLRLIYYSQIVNDFQKGDIAEGYSVSREKKESFPLTVTSAQKNPTAFYLCASRYIIRDRGNTDTQYFGPGTRLTVL.

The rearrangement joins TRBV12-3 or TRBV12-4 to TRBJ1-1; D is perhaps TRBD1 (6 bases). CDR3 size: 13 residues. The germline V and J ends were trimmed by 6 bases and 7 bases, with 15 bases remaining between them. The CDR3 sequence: CASSLGGTLEAFF. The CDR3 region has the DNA TGTGCCAGCAGCCTAGGGGGGACCCTTGAAGCTTTCTTT.

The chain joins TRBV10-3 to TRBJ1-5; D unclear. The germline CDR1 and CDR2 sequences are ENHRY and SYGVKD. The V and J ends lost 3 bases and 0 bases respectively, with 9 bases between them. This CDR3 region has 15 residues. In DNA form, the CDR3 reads TGTGCCATCAGTGAATGGGCCGATAGCAATCAGCCCCAGCATTTT. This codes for CAISEWADSNQPQHF.

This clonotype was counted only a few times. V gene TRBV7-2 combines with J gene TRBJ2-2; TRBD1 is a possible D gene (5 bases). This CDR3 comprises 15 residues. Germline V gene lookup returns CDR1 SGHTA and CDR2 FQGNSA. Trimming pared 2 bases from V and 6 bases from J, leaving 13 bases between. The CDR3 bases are TGTGCCAGCAGCTTAACAGGTTATAGATCCGGGGAGCTGTTTTTT. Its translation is CASSLTGYRSGELFF.

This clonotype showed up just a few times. The CDR3 nucleotides read TGCAGCGTTGTGGGACTAGCGGGCATGAGCTCCTACAATGAGCAGTTCTTC. Translated, it gives CSVVGLAGMSSYNEQFF. This chain connects TRBV29-1 to TRBJ2-1, with 12 positions matching TRBD2. This CDR3 spans 17 amino acids. The V gene's germline CDR1 is SQVTM and CDR2 ANQGSEA. Trimming removed 4 bases from V and 0 bases from J; junction bases left unmatched: 7.

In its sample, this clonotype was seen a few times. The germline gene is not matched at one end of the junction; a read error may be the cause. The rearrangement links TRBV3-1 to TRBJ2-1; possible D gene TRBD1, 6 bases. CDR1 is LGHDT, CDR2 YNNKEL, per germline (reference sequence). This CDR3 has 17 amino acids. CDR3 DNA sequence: TGTGCCAGCAGTCAAGCGATAACAGGGAAGTCCTACAATGAGCAGTTCTTC. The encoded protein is CASSQAITGKSYNEQFF.

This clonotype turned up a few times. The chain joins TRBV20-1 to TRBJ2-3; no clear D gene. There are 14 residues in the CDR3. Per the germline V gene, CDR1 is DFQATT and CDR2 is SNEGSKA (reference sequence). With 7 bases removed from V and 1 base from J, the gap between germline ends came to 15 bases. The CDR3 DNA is TGCAGTGACAGAAGGGATCGGGGCACAGATACGCAGTATTTT. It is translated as CSDRRDRGTDTQYF.

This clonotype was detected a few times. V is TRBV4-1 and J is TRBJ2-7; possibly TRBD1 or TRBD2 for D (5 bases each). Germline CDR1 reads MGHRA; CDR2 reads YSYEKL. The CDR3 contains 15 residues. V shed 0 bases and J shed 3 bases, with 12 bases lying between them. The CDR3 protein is CASSQDTRGFYEQYF. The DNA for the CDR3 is TGCGCCAGCAGCCAAGATACGAGGGGATTCTACGAGCAGTACTTC.

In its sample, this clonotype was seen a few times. This chain's CDR3 is CSVGTGSAHEQYF. The CDR3 bases are TGCAGCGTGGGGACAGGGAGTGCCCACGAGCAGTACTTC. V usage is TRBV29-1 and J usage is TRBJ2-7; 9 bases line up with TRBD1. The ends lost 6 bases at V and 5 bases at J; junction bases unmatched: 8. Germline CDR1 is SQVTM and CDR2 is ANQGSEA. The length of the CDR3 is 13 residues.

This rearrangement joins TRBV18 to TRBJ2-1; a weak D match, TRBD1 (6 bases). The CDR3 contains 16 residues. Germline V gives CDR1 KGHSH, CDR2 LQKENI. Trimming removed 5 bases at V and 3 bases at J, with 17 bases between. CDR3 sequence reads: CASSKTRAGDYNEQFF. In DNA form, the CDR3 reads TGTGCCAGCTCAAAGACTCGTGCAGGGGACTACAATGAGCAGTTCTTC.

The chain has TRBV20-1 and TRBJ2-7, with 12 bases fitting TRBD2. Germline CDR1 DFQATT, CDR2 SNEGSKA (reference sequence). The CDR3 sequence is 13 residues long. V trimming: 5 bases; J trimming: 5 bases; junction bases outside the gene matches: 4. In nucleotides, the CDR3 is TGCAGTGCTCGGACTAGCGGGAACCACGAGCAGTACTTC. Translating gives CSARTSGNHEQYF.

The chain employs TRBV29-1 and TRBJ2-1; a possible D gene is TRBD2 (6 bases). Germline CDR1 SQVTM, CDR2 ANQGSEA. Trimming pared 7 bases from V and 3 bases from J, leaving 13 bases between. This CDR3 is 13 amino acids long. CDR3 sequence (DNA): TGCAGCGCCGGGGACTTGTTCTACAATGAGCAGTTCTTC. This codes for CSAGDLFYNEQFF.

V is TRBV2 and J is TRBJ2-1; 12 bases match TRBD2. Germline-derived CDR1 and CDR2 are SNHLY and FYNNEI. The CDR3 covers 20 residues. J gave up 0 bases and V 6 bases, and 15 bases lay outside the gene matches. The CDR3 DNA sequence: TGTGCCAGCAGGGAAACCAGCGGGACTAGCGGGCAACACTCCTACAATGAGCAGTTCTTC. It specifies CASRETSGTSGQHSYNEQFF.